This is a list of T cell receptor beta chains from one sample in a study of T cells in Graves' hyperthyroidism and ophthalmopathy. TCRdb passed the multiplex PCR reads through MiXCR, listing each CDR3 protein once. This sample yields 350,000 to 400,000 distinct CDR3 sequences, of which under 20% are seen a single time; about 38% belongs to the top ten. Sequencing input: blood. These receptors were obtained from a man in his late teens or twenties with Graves' ophthalmopathy. CDR3s include the opening cysteine and the closing phenylalanine or tryptophan. Fields, in order: V gene, clone size, J gene, D gene, CDR3 protein, CDR3 DNA. A D gene is named only where the DNA matches it firmly. Rows give clone size only sometimes, using once, few, many, or a class for an expanded clone.

>TRBV18|many|TRBJ1-2|TRBD1
CASSPTGQLEYGGYTF
TGTGCCAGCTCACCTACGGGACAGCTGGAATATGGCGGCTACACCTTC
>TRBV5-1|many|TRBJ1-2|-
CASREEFLGAGYTF
TGCGCCAGCAGGGAGGAGTTCCTCGGCGCTGGCTACACCTTC
>TRBV3-1|many|TRBJ2-5|-
CASSPPHGTRQETQYF
TGTGCCAGCAGCCCCCCACACGGGACCCGCCAAGAGACCCAGTACTTC
>TRBV5-5|few|TRBJ1-6|-
CAGSPGVGGKVYSPLHF
TGTGCCGGCAGCCCAGGCGTGGGAGGGAAGGTTTATTCACCCCTCCACTTT
>TRBV7-8|few|TRBJ1-4|-
CASSLGPDQVEKLFF
TGTGCCAGCAGCTTAGGTCCGGACCAGGTTGAAAAACTGTTTTTT
>TRBV19|few|TRBJ2-3|TRBD2
CASTSGGDTQYF
TGTGCCAGTACTAGCGGGGGGGATACGCAGTATTTT
>TRBV2|-|TRBJ1-1|-
CASSARGGGLEAFF
TGTGCCAGCAGTGCTAGGGGCGGGGGGCTTGAAGCTTTCTTT
>TRBV20-1|many|TRBJ1-6|-
CSAPSGGLGNNSPLHF
TGCAGTGCCCCGTCAGGAGGGCTGGGGAATAATTCACCCCTCCACTTT
>TRBV18|few|TRBJ1-4|-
CASSPQGGDEKLFF
TGTGCCAGCTCACCGCAGGGAGGTGATGAAAAACTGTTTTTT
>TRBV20-1|many|TRBJ2-1|TRBD2
CSARGAPSGSYNEQFF
TGCAGTGCTAGAGGTGCCCCTAGCGGCTCCTACAATGAGCAGTTCTTC
>TRBV20-1|once|TRBJ1-2|-
CSVLGVKGYTF
TGCAGTGTGCTGGGGGTGAAGGGCTACACCTTC
>TRBV6-1|-|TRBJ2-6|TRBD1
CASRPRTGDLVGANVLTF
TGTGCCAGCAGACCCCGGACAGGGGACTTGGTTGGGGCCAACGTCCTGACTTTC
>TRBV7-9|many|TRBJ2-7|TRBD1
CASSQGQGPYEQYF
TGTGCCAGCAGCCAGGGACAGGGGCCCTACGAGCAGTACTTC
>TRBV11-2|-|TRBJ1-2|-
CASSHPGPPGTYGYTF
TGTGCCAGCAGCCACCCGGGCCCCCCAGGGACCTATGGCTACACCTTC
>TRBV5-1|-|TRBJ2-1|-
CASSLSRRLDEQFF
TGCGCCAGCAGCTTGTCGAGGCGGCTGGATGAGCAGTTCTTC
>TRBV2|many|TRBJ1-5|-
CASSGEGPEPQHF
TGTGCCAGCAGTGGTGAGGGGCCAGAGCCCCAGCATTTT
>TRBV7-9|many|TRBJ1-1|-
CASSGWTANTEAFF
TGTGCCAGCAGCGGATGGACAGCGAACACTGAAGCTTTCTTT
>TRBV15|many|TRBJ1-1|-
CATSSYRASPEAFF
TGTGCCACCAGTTCCTACAGGGCCTCCCCTGAAGCTTTCTTT
>TRBV12-3/TRBV12-4|-|TRBJ1-1|TRBD1
CASRVRGTGQPEAFF
TGTGCCAGCAGAGTCCGAGGGACAGGGCAGCCTGAAGCTTTCTTT
>TRBV7-9|once|TRBJ2-3|TRBD2
CVSSPLAGSSTDTQYF
TGTGTCAGCAGCCCCTTAGCGGGGAGCTCCACAGATACGCAGTATTTT
>TRBV11-2|-|TRBJ2-7|-
CASRSSRGHEQYF
TGTGCCAGCAGGTCTTCCCGGGGGCACGAGCAGTACTTC
>TRBV9|few|TRBJ2-5|-
CASARGGETQYF
TGTGCCTCCGCCAGGGGGGGGGAGACCCAGTACTTC
>TRBV7-3|-|TRBJ2-2|TRBD2
CASSLGGGAYTGELFF
TGTGCCAGCAGCTTAGGCGGGGGGGCTTACACCGGGGAGCTGTTTTTT
>TRBV5-1|-|TRBJ2-7|TRBD2
CASSLPTSGLYEQYF
TGCGCCAGCAGCCTACCGACTAGCGGTCTCTACGAGCAGTACTTC
>TRBV28|many|TRBJ1-4|-
CASSPPPGFTNEKLFF
TGTGCCAGCAGTCCCCCCCCGGGGTTCACTAATGAAAAACTGTTTTTT
>TRBV28|many|TRBJ1-2|TRBD1
CASSAQDRVGGYTF
TGTGCCAGCAGTGCCCAGGACAGGGTGGGTGGCTACACCTTC
>TRBV7-2|-|TRBJ1-2|-
CASSQTAAQLNYGYTF
TGTGCCAGCAGCCAAACGGCGGCACAGCTAAACTATGGCTACACCTTC
>TRBV12-3/TRBV12-4|many|TRBJ1-1|-
CASSFSRANTEAFF
TGTGCCAGCAGTTTCTCCAGGGCGAACACTGAAGCTTTCTTT